This T cell receptor (beta chain) was sequenced for a study of control samples from healthy donors and cancer patients. J lost 3 bases, V lost 0 bases, and 21 bases had no gene match. The V gene's germline CDR1 is LGHDT and CDR2 YNNKEL (reference sequence). There are 22 residues in the CDR3. The table came from immunoSEQ multiplex PCR; TCRdb's copy has only in-frame clones and leaves some out. The repertoire holds tens of thousands of clones, with 85% to 95% as singletons. This receptor was taken from a man aged 25 to 40 in good health. Input material: blood. This sequence joins TRBV3-1 (or the pseudogene TRBV3-2) and TRBJ2-5; 11 nucleotides align to TRBD2. CDR3 region: CASSQESGALLAGGLTEETQYF. CDR3 DNA sequence: TGTGCCAGCAGCCAAGAAAGCGGCGCGCTTCTAGCGGGGGGCCTCACGGAAGAGACCCAGTACTTC.